The sequence of this TCR beta chain was determined in a study of graft-versus-host responses after intestinal transplantation. J was trimmed by 4 bases and V by 1 base; bases with no gene match: 8. Germline assignment: CDR1 SGHDT and CDR2 YYEEEE. The CDR3 is 15 residues long. As regards this clone: Its antigen is as yet unknown.

The repertoire was sequenced with immunoSEQ multiplex PCR; TCRdb's copy has only in-frame clones and lacks some. Of just under 65,000 clones listed, more than 90% were seen once; the top ten hold 1.5% to 2%. The sequences come from unstimulated CD8+ T cells sorted from spleen or lymph node cells, collected before transplant. The sequence was collected from a human donor who was the organ donor for an intestinal transplant. J is TRBJ2-7 and V is TRBV5-6; 7 bases map to TRBD1. CDR3 loop: CASSLSGQDLYEQYF. DNA of the CDR3: TGTGCCAGCAGCTTGTCCGGACAGGACCTATACGAGCAGTACTTC.